This is a list of T cell receptor beta chains from one sample in a study of CD8 T cells in Susac syndrome. TCRdb analysed the immunoSEQ multiplex PCR reads with MiXCR anew, one entry per CDR3 protein. The sample yields a few hundred thousand distinct CDR3 sequences, around 90% seen once. Sequencing used CD4+ T cells from PBMCs. The receptors originated from a human donor with multiple sclerosis. Each CDR3 is given with its conserved first and last residue. Fields, in order: J gene, V gene, clone size, D gene, CDR3 DNA, CDR3 protein. The D gene is left open where the match is weak. Size values are once, few and many counts, or a class for expanded clones, and some rows have none.

TRBJ2-1 | TRBV12-3/TRBV12-4 | - | - | TGTGCCAGCAGCCTAGACTGGAGCGACAATGAGCAGTTCTTC | CASSLDWSDNEQFF
TRBJ2-3 | TRBV7-9 | - | TRBD1 | TGTGCCAGCAGCGCCAGGACAGGAAAAAGCGATACGCAGTATTTT | CASSARTGKSDTQYF
TRBJ2-5 | TRBV29-1 | - | - | TGCAGCGTTCGACAGGTATTACAGGAGACCCAGTACTTC | CSVRQVLQETQYF
TRBJ1-1 | TRBV20-1 | - | TRBD1 | TGCAGTGCTCGCCCTGGAGGGGGACAGGGGGCTGAAGCTTTCTTT | CSARPGGGQGAEAFF
TRBJ1-2 | TRBV29-1 | - | - | TGCAGCGTTGAATACGGGTTCGGAAACTATGGCTACACCTTC | CSVEYGFGNYGYTF
TRBJ1-6 | TRBV13 | - | - | TGTGCCAGCAGCATGGAGGGGAGCGGGACGAGCTCCTATAATTCACCCCTCCACTTT | CASSMEGSGTSSYNSPLHF
TRBJ2-2 | TRBV6-1 | - | TRBD2 | TGTGCCATCAGAGGGACACTAGCGGGTCCGAACACCGGGGAGCTGTTTTTT | CAIRGTLAGPNTGELFF
TRBJ1-2 | TRBV6-5 | few | - | TGTGCCAGCAGTTACAACAGGGATGGCTACACCTTC | CASSYNRDGYTF
TRBJ1-5 | TRBV19 | - | - | TGTGCCAGTAGGGAGTTCAATCAGCCCCAGCATTTT | CASREFNQPQHF
TRBJ2-7 | TRBV5-1 | once | - | TGCGCCAGCAGCTTGGATTCGGGTCCCGAGCTCGGGCAGTACTTC | CASSLDSGPELGQYF
TRBJ2-3 | TRBV6-5 | - | TRBD1 | TGTGCCAGCAGTTACTCGGACAGGGGATACCCCGACACAGATACGCAGTATTTT | CASSYSDRGYPDTDTQYF
TRBJ2-3 | TRBV20-1 | once | TRBD2 | TGCAGTGCTAGTCCTAGCGGGGGAAGCACAGATACGCAGTATTTT | CSASPSGGSTDTQYF
TRBJ2-5 | TRBV13 | - | - | TGTGCCAGCAGTAACAGTCGCGTACAAGAGACCCAGTACTTC | CASSNSRVQETQYF
TRBJ2-1 | TRBV5-4 | - | - | TGTGCCAGCAGCTTGGTAGCGGCCAATGAGCAGTTCTTC | CASSLVAANEQFF
TRBJ2-5 | TRBV29-1 | - | - | TGCAGCGTTGCCGACCCAGCGGGAGAGACCCAGTACTTC | CSVADPAGETQYF
TRBJ2-3 | TRBV29-1 | - | - | TGCAGCGTTGAATCCCGGGCAGATACGCAGTATTTT | CSVESRADTQYF
TRBJ2-1 | TRBV10-3 | - | TRBD1 | TGTGCCATCAGATTTGGACAGGGTTACAATGAGCAGTTCTTC | CAIRFGQGYNEQFF
TRBJ1-2 | TRBV29-1 | - | TRBD1 | TGCAGCGTTGACGGGACAGCCCTCTATGGCTACACCTTC | CSVDGTALYGYTF
TRBJ2-6 | TRBV28 | once | - | TGTGCCAGCCGGGACACAAGCTCTGGGGCCAACGTCCTGACTTTC | CASRDTSSGANVLTF
TRBJ2-7 | TRBV7-2 | once | - | TGTGCCAGCAGCTTAGTAGTGTCCTCCAGCTCCTACGAGCAGTACTTC | CASSLVVSSSSYEQYF
TRBJ2-1 | TRBV11-2 | - | TRBD2 | TGTGCCAGCAGCTCCCTCCGACTAGCGGGGGGGCCGGTATCTCAGAATGAGCAGTTCTTC | CASSSLRLAGGPVSQNEQFF
TRBJ1-2 | TRBV20-1 | - | - | TGCAGTGCTATCCCTACAGGGTACTATGGCTACACCTTC | CSAIPTGYYGYTF
TRBJ2-1 | TRBV29-1 | - | TRBD2 | TGCAGCGTTGCCGGGACTAGCGGGATGGGCAATGAGCAGTTCTTC | CSVAGTSGMGNEQFF
TRBJ1-2 | TRBV5-1 | once | TRBD1 | TGCGCCAGCAGCCTGAATAACCGACAGGGAAATGGCTACACCTTC | CASSLNNRQGNGYTF
TRBJ2-7 | TRBV6-2/TRBV6-3 | - | TRBD2 | TGTGCCAGCAGTTACTCGAGGCTAGCGGGAAACTACGAGCAGTACTTC | CASSYSRLAGNYEQYF
TRBJ2-5 | TRBV3-1 | - | - | TGTGCCAAGCAAGGGGAGACCCAGTACTTC | CAKQGETQYF
TRBJ2-2 | TRBV7-9 | - | - | TGTGCCAGCAGCCCTAGTAAGGTCAGGGGCGCATCGGGCACCGGGGAGCTGTTTTTT | CASSPSKVRGASGTGELFF
TRBJ1-2 | TRBV7-9 | - | - | TGTGCCAGCACCGCCCCCAGGGGAGCTAACTATGGCTACACCTTC | CASTAPRGANYGYTF
TRBJ1-1 | TRBV11-3 | - | - | TGTGCCAGCAGCCCCGGGAGGGCCCTTAGGACTGAAGCTTTCTTT | CASSPGRALRTEAFF
TRBJ1-5 | TRBV7-5 | - | - | - | CISVPEARDGAYQPQHF
TRBJ2-2 | TRBV2 | - | TRBD2 | TGTGCCAGCACCAAACTAGCGGGAATTACCGGGGAGCTGTTTTTT | CASTKLAGITGELFF
TRBJ2-2 | TRBV3-1 | - | - | TGTGCCAGCAGCCAACCGGGGAACACCGGGGAGCTGTTTTTT | CASSQPGNTGELFF
TRBJ2-5 | TRBV7-2 | - | TRBD1 | TGTGCCAGCAGCTTTCCTACAGGGGGAGAGACCCAGTACTTC | CASSFPTGGETQYF
TRBJ2-7 | TRBV2 | - | - | TGTGCCAGCTTGGAAACTGGCGAGCAGTACTTC | CASLETGEQYF
TRBJ2-3 | TRBV29-1 | - | TRBD2 | TGCAGCGTTGAAGACGGAGGGAGGGGTAGGACAGATACGCAGTATTTT | CSVEDGGRGRTDTQYF
TRBJ1-3 | TRBV19 | - | - | TGTGCCAGTACGCGACAGTCTGAAGTCTCTGGAAACACCATATATTTT | CASTRQSEVSGNTIYF
TRBJ2-2 | TRBV11-1 | - | - | TGTGCCAGCAGCTTCCTTAGAGGCGTAAAGAACACCGGGGAGCTGTTTTTT | CASSFLRGVKNTGELFF
TRBJ2-3 | TRBV5-8 | - | - | TGTGCCAGCAGCTTGCCAATTCCCGGCGCTACAGATACGCAGTATTTT | CASSLPIPGATDTQYF
TRBJ1-1 | TRBV3-1 | - | - | TGTGCCAGCCACGGACAGATGAACACTGAAGCTTTCTTT | CASHGQMNTEAFF
TRBJ2-2 | TRBV7-3 | - | TRBD1 | TGTGCCAGCAGCCCAGGGGGAGCCGGGGAGCTGTTTTTT | CASSPGGAGELFF
TRBJ1-6 | TRBV6-1 | - | - | TGTGCCAGCCGAGAGGGGCAGGGTACAAATAATTCACCCCTCCACTTT | CASREGQGTNNSPLHF
TRBJ1-2 | TRBV29-1 | - | TRBD1 | TGCAGCGCGCAAACCGACAGGGGTGGTATTAACTATGGCTACACCTTC | CSAQTDRGGINYGYTF